Included here is one TCR beta chain sequence, with context. Patients in Seattle were enrolled during active infection, then followed longitudinally. CDR1 and CDR2 from the germline V gene are LNHDA and SQIVND (reference sequence). The trim removed 10 bases at V and 2 bases at J, leaving 4 bases unmatched. CDR3 size: 13 residues. The data stem from a study of blood T cell repertoires in COVID-19. In the study overall: The analysed material was cDNA or gDNA that came from T cells, B-cell-depleted T cells, or PBMCs.

Original processing notes: Amplification of reference gene primers provided the estimated nucleated cell counts. Clones were read by immunoSEQ multiplex PCR, and TCRdb kept only the in-frame ones, dropping some. That table is the source of V, J and clone size, and D and trimming were worked out from the DNA. The sample holds 250,000 to 400,000 clones, roughly 88% seen once. This chain connects TRBV19 to TRBJ1-3; TRBD1 matches 8 bases. What was sequenced was peripheral blood. The receptor was derived from a woman aged 25 to 39 with COVID-19, enrolled during active disease. CDR3 loop: CAIGTGAGNTIYF. Here the CDR3 DNA reads TGTGCCATAGGGACAGGAGCTGGAAACACCATATATTTT.